The sequence of this TCR beta chain was determined in a study of blood T cell repertoires in COVID-19. Looking at the study overall: The United States, Italy and Spain supplied acute and convalescent COVID-19 samples.

CDR1 and CDR2 from the germline V gene are SGHTA and FQGNSA. Trimming removed 4 bases at V and 2 bases at J, with 12 bases between. This CDR3 has 14 residues. This clone showed up just once. Clones were read by immunoSEQ multiplex PCR, and TCRdb kept only the in-frame ones, dropping some. The data show about 200,000 clones, around 83% seen once. This sequence was found in a human donor in a cohort sampled during active COVID-19. The sample taken for sequencing was peripheral blood. The chain joins TRBV7-2 to TRBJ2-7; D is perhaps TRBD2 (6 bases). CDR3: CASSYLASTYEQYF. The DNA of the CDR3 is TGTGCCAGCAGCTATCTAGCGTCCACCTACGAGCAGTACTTC.